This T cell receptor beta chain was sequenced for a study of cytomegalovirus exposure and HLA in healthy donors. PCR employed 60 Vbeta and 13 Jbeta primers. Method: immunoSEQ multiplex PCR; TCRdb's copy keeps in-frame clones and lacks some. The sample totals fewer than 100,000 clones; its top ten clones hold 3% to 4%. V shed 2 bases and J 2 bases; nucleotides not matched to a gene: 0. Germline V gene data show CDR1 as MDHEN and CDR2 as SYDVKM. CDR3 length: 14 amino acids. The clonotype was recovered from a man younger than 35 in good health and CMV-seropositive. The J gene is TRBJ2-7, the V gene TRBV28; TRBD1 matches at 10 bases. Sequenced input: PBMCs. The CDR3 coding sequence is TGTGCCAGCAGTTTAGGGACAGGGGCCTACGAGCAGTACTTC. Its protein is CASSLGTGAYEQYF.